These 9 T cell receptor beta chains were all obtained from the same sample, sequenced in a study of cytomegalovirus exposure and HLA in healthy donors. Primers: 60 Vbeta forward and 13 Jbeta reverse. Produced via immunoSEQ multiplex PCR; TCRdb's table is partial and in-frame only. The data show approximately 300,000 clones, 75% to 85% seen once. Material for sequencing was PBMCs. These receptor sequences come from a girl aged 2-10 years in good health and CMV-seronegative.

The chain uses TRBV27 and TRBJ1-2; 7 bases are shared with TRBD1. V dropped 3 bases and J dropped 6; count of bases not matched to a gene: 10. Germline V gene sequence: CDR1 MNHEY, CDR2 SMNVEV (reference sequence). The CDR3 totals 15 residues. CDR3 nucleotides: TGTGCCAGCAGTTTGTCCAGAGGGGGCATGGATGGCTACACCTTC. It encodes CASSLSRGGMDGYTF.

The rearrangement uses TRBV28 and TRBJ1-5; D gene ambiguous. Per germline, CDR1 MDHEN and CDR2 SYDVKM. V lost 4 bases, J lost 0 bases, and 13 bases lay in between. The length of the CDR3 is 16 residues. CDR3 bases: TGTGCCAGCAGTTCGGAAGAGGGCTATAGCAATCAGCCCCAGCATTTT. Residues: CASSSEEGYSNQPQHF.

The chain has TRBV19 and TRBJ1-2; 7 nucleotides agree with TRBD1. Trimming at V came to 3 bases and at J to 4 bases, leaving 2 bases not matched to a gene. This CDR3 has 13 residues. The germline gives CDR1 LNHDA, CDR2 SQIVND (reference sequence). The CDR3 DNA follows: TGTGCCAGTAGTATGGGACAGCTCTATGGCTACACCTTC. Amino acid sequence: CASSMGQLYGYTF.

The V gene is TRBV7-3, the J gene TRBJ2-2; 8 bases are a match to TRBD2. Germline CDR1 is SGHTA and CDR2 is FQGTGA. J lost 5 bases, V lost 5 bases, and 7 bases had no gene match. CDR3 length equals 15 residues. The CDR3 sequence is CASSRGGAGTGELFF. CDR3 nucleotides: TGTGCCAGCAGCCGGGGGGGGGCAGGGACCGGGGAGCTGTTTTTT.

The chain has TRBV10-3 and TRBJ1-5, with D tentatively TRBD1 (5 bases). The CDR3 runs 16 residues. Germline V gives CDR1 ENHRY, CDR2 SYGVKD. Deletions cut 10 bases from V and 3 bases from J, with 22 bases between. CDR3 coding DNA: TGTGCCAGCGAGAACAGGTCGTCAGGTGCCAATCAGCCCCAGCATTTT. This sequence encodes CASENRSSGANQPQHF.

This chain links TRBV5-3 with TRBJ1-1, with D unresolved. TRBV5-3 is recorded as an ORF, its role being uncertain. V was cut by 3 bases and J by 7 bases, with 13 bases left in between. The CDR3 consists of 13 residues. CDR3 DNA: TGTGCCAGAAGCTGGGCAGCCAGAATTGAAGCTTTCTTT. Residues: CARSWAARIEAFF.

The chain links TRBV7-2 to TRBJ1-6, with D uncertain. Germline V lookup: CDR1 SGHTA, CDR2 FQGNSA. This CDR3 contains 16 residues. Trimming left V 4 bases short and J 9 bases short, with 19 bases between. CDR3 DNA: TGTGCCAGCAGCTCGAAATCGTTGGCCCGGGGTTCACCCCTCCACTTT. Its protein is CASSSKSLARGSPLHF. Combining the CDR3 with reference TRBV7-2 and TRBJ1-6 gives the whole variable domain GAGVSQSPSNKVTEKGKDVELRCDPISGHTALYWYRQSLGQGLEFLIYFQGNSAPDKSGLPSDRFSAERTGGSVSTLTIQRTQQEDSAVYLCASSSKSLARGSPLHFGNGTRLTVT.

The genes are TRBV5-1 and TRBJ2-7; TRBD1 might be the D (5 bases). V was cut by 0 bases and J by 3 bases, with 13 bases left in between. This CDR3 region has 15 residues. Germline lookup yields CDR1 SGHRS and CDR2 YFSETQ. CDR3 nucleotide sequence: TGCGCCAGCAGCTTGGCTACGGACATTCACTACGAGCAGTACTTC. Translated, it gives CASSLATDIHYEQYF.

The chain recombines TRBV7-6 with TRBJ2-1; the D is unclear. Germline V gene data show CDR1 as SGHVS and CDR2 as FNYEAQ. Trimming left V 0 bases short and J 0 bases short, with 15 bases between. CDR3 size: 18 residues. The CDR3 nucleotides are TGTGCCAGCAGCTTAGCGATTAGAGGCGGCAGCTCCTACAATGAGCAGTTCTTC. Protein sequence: CASSLAIRGGSSYNEQFF.